This TCR beta chain was obtained from a study of T cell clonotyping in hematopoietic cell transplantation. Findings and limits, study-wide: Without cell sorting, CD4 versus CD8 contributions remain unresolved. Recipient TCR diversity dropped after transplant; expanded clonotypes rose from day 30 to 180.

V lost 3 bases and J lost 5, with 22 bases in between. The CDR3 consists of 17 residues. Germline V gives CDR1 SEHNR, CDR2 FQNEAQ (reference sequence). For this clone: Its antigen is unidentified.

Data came from immunoSEQ multiplex PCR; TCRdb stores just in-frame clones and leaves some out. The sample holds approximately 9,000 clones, 70% to 85% seen once. Recipients were bled about 28 days pretransplant and at posttransplant days 30, 100, 180. The rearrangement uses TRBV7-9 and TRBJ1-2; tentatively, D is TRBD1 (6 bases). This clonotype originated in a male patient aged 60 to 75 who had an allogeneic stem cell transplant from an unrelated donor, so the T cells may come from the graft donor. Some clones in this sample may be carry-over from other donors' samples. The sample was PBMCs, taken at the time of graft-versus-host disease after allogeneic stem cell transplant. In nucleotides, the CDR3 is TGTGCCAGCAGCTTTGGACAGAAGGTTCAGCTTAAGTATGGCTACACCTTC. This translates into CASSFGQKVQLKYGYTF.